This TCR beta chain was recorded in a study of T cells in narcolepsy. Study in general: Healthy controls were enrolled alongside patients with narcolepsy type 1 or type 2. Findings and limits, study-wide: In some patient and control memory CD4+ samples, autoreactive clones were absent. Same-patient CSF and blood CD4+ T cell clonotypes included HCRT-specific and TRIB2-specific autoreactive ones. Reportedly, autoreactive clonotypes were serially detected in patients' blood but not controls'.

The protocol was immunoSEQ multiplex PCR, while the TCRdb copy is restricted to in-frame clones and leaves out a portion. Of about 30,000 clones detected, approximately 78% appear once; the ten largest clones hold about 1.3%. With respect to this clone: Its antigen is still unknown.

Per the germline V gene, CDR1 is SEHNR and CDR2 is FQNEAQ (reference sequence). Trimming at V came to 0 bases and at J to 6 bases, leaving 4 bases not matched to a gene. The CDR3 has 15 amino acids. Sequencing was carried out using CD45RA- memory CD4+ T cells from PBMCs. The receptor was isolated from a human donor with narcolepsy. The chain recombines TRBV7-9 with TRBJ1-5; 8 bases match TRBD1. The CDR3 sequence is CASSLAGTGGQPQHF. DNA for the CDR3: TGTGCCAGCAGCTTAGCCGGGACAGGTGGTCAGCCCCAGCATTTT.